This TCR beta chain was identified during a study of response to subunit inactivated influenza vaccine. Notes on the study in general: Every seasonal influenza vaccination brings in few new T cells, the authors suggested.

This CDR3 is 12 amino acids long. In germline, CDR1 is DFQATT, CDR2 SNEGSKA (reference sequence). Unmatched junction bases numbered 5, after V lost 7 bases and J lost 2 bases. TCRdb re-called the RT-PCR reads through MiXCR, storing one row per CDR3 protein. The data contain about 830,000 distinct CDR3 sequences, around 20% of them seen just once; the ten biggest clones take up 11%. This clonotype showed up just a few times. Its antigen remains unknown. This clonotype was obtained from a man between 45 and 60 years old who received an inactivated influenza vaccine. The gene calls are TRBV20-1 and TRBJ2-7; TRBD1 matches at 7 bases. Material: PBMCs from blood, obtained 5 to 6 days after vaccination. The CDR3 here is CSVQQGTYEQYF. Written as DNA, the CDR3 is TGCAGTGTACAACAGGGGACCTACGAGCAGTACTTC.